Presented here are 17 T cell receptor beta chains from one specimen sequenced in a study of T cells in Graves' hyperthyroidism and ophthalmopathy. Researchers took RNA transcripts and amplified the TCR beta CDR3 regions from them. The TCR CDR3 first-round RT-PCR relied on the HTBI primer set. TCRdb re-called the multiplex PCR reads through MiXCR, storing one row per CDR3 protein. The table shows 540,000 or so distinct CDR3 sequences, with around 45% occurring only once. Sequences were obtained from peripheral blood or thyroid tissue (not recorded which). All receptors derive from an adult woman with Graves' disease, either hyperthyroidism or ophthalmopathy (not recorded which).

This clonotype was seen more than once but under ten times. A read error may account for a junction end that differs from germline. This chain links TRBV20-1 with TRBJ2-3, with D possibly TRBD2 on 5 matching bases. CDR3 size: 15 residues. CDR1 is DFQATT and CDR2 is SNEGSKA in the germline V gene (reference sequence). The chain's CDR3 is CTAARRGRGTDTQYF. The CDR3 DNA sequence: TGTACAGCGGCACGACGGGGAAGGGGCACAGATACGCAGTATTTT.

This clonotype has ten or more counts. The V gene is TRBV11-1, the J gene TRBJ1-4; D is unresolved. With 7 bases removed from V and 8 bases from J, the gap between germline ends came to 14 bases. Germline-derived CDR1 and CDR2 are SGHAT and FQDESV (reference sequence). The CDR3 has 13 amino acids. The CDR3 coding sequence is TGTGCCAGCAAACGGGAGGAAGACGAAAAACTGTTTTTT. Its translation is CASKREEDEKLFF.

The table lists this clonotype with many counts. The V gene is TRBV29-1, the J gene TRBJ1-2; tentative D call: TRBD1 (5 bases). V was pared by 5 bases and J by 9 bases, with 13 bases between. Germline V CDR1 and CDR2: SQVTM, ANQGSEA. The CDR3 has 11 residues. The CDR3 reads CSVTPGGSYTF. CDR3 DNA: TGCAGCGTTACCCCCGGGGGGAGCTACACCTTC. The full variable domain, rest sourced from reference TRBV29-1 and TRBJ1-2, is SAVISQKPSRDICQRGTSLTIQCQVDSQVTMMFWYRQQPGQSLTLIATANQGSEATYESGFVIDKFPISRPNLTFSTLTVSNMSPEDSSIYLCSVTPGGSYTFGSGTRLTVV.

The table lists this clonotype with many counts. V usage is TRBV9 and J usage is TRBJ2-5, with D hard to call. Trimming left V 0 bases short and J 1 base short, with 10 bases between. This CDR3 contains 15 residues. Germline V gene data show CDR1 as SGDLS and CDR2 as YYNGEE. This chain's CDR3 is CASSVGRRIQETQYF. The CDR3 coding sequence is TGTGCCAGCAGCGTAGGTCGCAGAATCCAAGAGACCCAGTACTTC.

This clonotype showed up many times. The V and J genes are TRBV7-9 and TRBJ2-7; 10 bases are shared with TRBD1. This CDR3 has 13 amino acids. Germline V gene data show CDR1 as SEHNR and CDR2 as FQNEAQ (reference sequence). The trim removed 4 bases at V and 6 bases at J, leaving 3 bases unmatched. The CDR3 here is CASSSRDRGEQYF. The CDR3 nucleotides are TGTGCCAGCAGCTCTCGGGACAGGGGCGAGCAGTACTTC.

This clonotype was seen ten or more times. The CDR3 reads CSASEGFESQPQHF. The CDR3 DNA follows: TGCAGTGCTAGTGAGGGTTTCGAAAGTCAGCCCCAGCATTTT. This chain uses TRBV20-1 with TRBJ1-5; D gene uncertain. Per the germline V gene, CDR1 is DFQATT and CDR2 is SNEGSKA (reference sequence). V was clipped by 3 bases and J by 6 bases, with 15 bases between them. The CDR3 covers 14 residues.

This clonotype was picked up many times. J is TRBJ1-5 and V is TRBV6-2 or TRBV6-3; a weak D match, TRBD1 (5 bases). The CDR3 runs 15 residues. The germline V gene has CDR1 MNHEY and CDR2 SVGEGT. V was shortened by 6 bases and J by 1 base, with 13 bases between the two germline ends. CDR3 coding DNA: TGTGCCAGCAGAACGGGACGGAAGAGCAATCAGCCCCAGCATTTT. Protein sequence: CASRTGRKSNQPQHF.

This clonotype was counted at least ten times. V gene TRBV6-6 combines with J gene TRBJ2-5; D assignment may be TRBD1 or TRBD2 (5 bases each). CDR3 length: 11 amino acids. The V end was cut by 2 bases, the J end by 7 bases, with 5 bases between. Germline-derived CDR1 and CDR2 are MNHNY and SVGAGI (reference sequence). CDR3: CASSYGGTQYF. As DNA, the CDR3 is TGTGCCAGCAGTTACGGGGGGACCCAGTACTTC.

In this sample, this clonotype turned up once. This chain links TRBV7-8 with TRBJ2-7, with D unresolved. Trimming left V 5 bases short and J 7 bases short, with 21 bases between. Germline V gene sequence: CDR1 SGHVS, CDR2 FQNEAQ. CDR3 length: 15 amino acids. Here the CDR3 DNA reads TGTGCCAGCAGCCCCGGCCTCTTCTATGGTGGGGAGCAGTACTTC. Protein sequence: CASSPGLFYGGEQYF. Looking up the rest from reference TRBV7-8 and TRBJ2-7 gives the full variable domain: GAGVSQSPRYKVAKRGQDVALRCDPISGHVSLFWYQQALGQGPEFLTYFQNEAQLDKSGLPSDRFFAERPEGSVSTLKIQRTQQEDSAVYLCASSPGLFYGGEQYFGPGTRLTVT.

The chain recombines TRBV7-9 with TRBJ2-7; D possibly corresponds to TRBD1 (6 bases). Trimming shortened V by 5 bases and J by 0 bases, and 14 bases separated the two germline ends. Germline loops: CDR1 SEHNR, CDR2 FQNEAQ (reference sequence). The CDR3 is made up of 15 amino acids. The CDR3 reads CASSGWDTGSYEQYF. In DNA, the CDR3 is TGTGCCAGCAGCGGATGGGACACGGGCTCCTACGAGCAGTACTTC.

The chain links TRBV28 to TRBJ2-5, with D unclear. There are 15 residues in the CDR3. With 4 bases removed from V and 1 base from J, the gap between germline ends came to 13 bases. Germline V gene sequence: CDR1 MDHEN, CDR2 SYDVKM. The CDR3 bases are TGTGCCAGCAGTTCCCGTTCCCGGCTCCAAGAGACCCAGTACTTC. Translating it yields CASSSRSRLQETQYF.

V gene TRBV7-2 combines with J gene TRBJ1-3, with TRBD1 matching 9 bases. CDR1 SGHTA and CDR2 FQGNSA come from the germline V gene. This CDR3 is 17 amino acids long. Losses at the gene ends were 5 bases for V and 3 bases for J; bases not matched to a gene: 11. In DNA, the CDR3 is TGTGCCAGCAGCCAGTCAGGGACAGGGATCCTTGGAAACACCATATATTTT. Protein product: CASSQSGTGILGNTIYF.

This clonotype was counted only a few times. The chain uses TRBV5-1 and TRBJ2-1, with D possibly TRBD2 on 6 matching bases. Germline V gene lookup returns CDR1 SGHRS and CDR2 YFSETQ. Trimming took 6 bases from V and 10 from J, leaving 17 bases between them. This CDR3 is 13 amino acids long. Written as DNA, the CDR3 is TGCGCCAGCACCCGGGACTCCCGAGGAGAGCAGTTCTTC. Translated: CASTRDSRGEQFF.

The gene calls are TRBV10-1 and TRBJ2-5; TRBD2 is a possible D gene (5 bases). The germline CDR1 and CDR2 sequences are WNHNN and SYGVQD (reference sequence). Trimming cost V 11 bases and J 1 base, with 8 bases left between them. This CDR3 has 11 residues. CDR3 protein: CAGLSQETQYF. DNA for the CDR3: TGCGCCGGACTGAGCCAAGAGACCCAGTACTTC.

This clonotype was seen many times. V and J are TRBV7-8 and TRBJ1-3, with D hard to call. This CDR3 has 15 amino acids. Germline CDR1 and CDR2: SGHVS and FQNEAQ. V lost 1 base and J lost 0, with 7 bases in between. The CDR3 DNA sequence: TGTGCCAGCAGCTTAGTGTCTACCTCTGGAAACACCATATATTTT. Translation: CASSLVSTSGNTIYF.

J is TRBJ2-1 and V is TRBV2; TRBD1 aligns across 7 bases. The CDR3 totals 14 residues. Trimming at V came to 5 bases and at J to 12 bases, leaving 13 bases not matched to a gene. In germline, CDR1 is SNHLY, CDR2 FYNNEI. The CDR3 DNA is TGTGCCAGCAGTAGGACAGGAGTTTACGATACGCAGTTCTTC. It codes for CASSRTGVYDTQFF. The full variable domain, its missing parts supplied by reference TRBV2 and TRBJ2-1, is EPEVTQTPSHQVTQMGQEVILRCVPISNHLYFYWYRQILGQKVEFLVSFYNNEISEKSEIFDDQFSVERPDGSNFTLKIRSTKLEDSAMYFCASSRTGVYDTQFFGPGTRLTVL.

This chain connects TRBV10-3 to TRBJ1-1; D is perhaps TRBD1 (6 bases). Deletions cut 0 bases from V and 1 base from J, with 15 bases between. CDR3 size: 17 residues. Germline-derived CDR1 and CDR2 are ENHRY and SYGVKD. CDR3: CAISESQGREGNTEAFF. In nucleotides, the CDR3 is TGTGCCATCAGTGAGTCACAGGGACGGGAGGGGAACACTGAAGCTTTCTTT.